What follows describes a single T cell receptor beta chain. The source of the sample is a study of T-cell memory formation after mild COVID-19. The CDR3 contains 15 residues. The V gene lost 3 bases and the J gene lost 4 bases, with 13 bases spanning the gap. Using its own MiXCR run on the 5' RACE reads, TCRdb lists one record per CDR3 protein. This sample carries about 150,000 distinct CDR3 sequences, roughly 6.2% of them seen once, and the ten largest clones take under 2.5%. The chain carries TRBV12-3 or TRBV12-4 and TRBJ1-3; D not certain. The TCR originated in an adult woman who had mild COVID-19 (a few samples of this study predate the infection). Cell type and time point are not known. The sequencing sample was made of PBMCs or a T cell subset sorted from them (not recorded which). The CDR3 coding sequence is TGTGCCAGCAGTTTCCCCTTTCCTCTGGGAAACACCATATATTTT. Amino acids: CASSFPFPLGNTIYF.